The 10 T cell receptor beta chains given below trace back to one sample, sequenced in a study of CD8 T cells in ankylosing spondylitis. TCRdb re-analysed the 5' RACE reads in MiXCR, keeping a single row per CDR3 protein. The sample includes some 140,000 distinct CDR3 sequences, 7% to 9% seen only once; the top ten take approximately 7%. Input material: synovial fluid, either unsorted or a sorted T cell fraction (not recorded which). The receptor source for this set is a male donor with ankylosing spondylitis.

This clonotype was detected many times. The rearrangement joins TRBV20-1 to TRBJ2-1; D call uncertain. The CDR3 runs 11 residues. V lost 7 bases, J lost 0 bases, and 4 bases lay in between. From germline, CDR1 is DFQATT and CDR2 SNEGSKA (reference sequence). CDR3 sequence (DNA): TGCAGTGGACTCTCCTACAATGAGCAGTTCTTC. The encoded protein is CSGLSYNEQFF.

This sequence joins TRBV19 and TRBJ1-4; D is unclear. Looked up from germline, CDR1 is LNHDA and CDR2 is SQIVND (reference sequence). The ends were cut back, 4 bases at V and 0 bases at J, with 6 bases in the middle. The length of the CDR3 is 14 residues. This CDR3 is CASSRGATNEKLFF. CDR3 bases: TGTGCCAGTAGTAGGGGAGCAACTAATGAAAAACTGTTTTTT.

This clonotype was recorded many times. The rearrangement uses TRBV20-1 and TRBJ2-3; a weak D match, TRBD2 (6 bases). The CDR3 is 13 amino acids. Germline V CDR1 and CDR2: DFQATT, SNEGSKA (reference sequence). V gave up 6 bases and J gave up 4 bases, with 14 bases separating them. CDR3 sequence (DNA): TGCAGTGCACCTACTAGCTCCGCAGATACGCAGTATTTT. Translated: CSAPTSSADTQYF.

V usage is TRBV4-2 and J usage is TRBJ2-3; 11 bases fit TRBD2. Germline CDR1 is LGHNA and CDR2 is YNFKEQ. J was trimmed by 11 bases and V by 0 bases; bases with no gene match: 7. There are 15 residues in the CDR3. CDR3 DNA: TGTGCCAGCAGCCAAGACGTACTAGCGGGAGTTAAGCAGTATTTT. Its protein is CASSQDVLAGVKQYF.

This clonotype was picked up many times. This chain joins TRBV7-9 and TRBJ2-5; D might be TRBD1 or TRBD2, each matching 8 bases. Germline-derived CDR1 and CDR2 are SEHNR and FQNEAQ (reference sequence). Trimming stripped 5 bases from V and 1 base from J, with 17 bases between. The CDR3 loop spans 16 amino acids. The DNA of the CDR3 is TGTGCCAGCAGCCAGGGGGCTACTAGCGGCCAAGAGACCCAGTACTTC. It encodes CASSQGATSGQETQYF.

In this sample, this clonotype turned up a few times. The rearrangement links TRBV3-1 to TRBJ1-4, with 8 nucleotides matching TRBD1. The CDR3 extends over 14 amino acids. Losses at the gene ends were 6 bases for V and 7 bases for J; bases not matched to a gene: 7. Per the germline V gene, CDR1 is LGHDT and CDR2 is YNNKEL (reference sequence). The CDR3 spells CASSNTGGREKLFF. CDR3 bases: TGTGCCAGCAGTAACACAGGGGGACGTGAAAAACTGTTTTTT.

This clonotype was seen more than once but under ten times. The chain links TRBV20-1 to TRBJ2-1; D might be TRBD2 (5 bases). Trimming removed 3 bases from V and 7 bases from J, with 19 bases in between. This CDR3 is built from 15 residues. Germline V gives CDR1 DFQATT, CDR2 SNEGSKA (reference sequence). The CDR3 region is CSASPPGLGSNEQFF. The CDR3 nucleotides read TGCAGTGCTAGCCCTCCTGGACTGGGATCGAATGAGCAGTTCTTC.

This clonotype was seen a few times. The V gene is TRBV20-1, the J gene TRBJ1-5; D call uncertain. The V and J ends lost 6 bases and 0 bases respectively, with 18 bases between them. Per the germline V gene, CDR1 is DFQATT and CDR2 is SNEGSKA (reference sequence). There are 16 residues in the CDR3. The CDR3 sequence: CSASRGPATSNQPQHF. The CDR3 DNA follows: TGCAGTGCAAGCCGCGGTCCAGCCACTAGCAATCAGCCCCAGCATTTT.

This clonotype has ten or more counts. J is TRBJ2-5 and V is TRBV29-1, with TRBD2 as a possible D gene (5 bases). Deletions cut 4 bases from V and 1 base from J, with 7 bases between. Germline values: CDR1 SQVTM, CDR2 ANQGSEA. CDR3 length: 12 residues. CDR3 amino acids: CSVGGPQETQYF. In DNA, the CDR3 is TGCAGCGTTGGAGGGCCCCAAGAGACCCAGTACTTC.

This clonotype occurred a few times. V and J are TRBV21-1 and TRBJ1-5; no DNA check was done on the table's D call, TRBD1. TRBV21-1 represents a pseudogene. The CDR3 totals 17 residues. CDR3 sequence reads: CASSKGGTGGLNQPQHF. The DNA of the CDR3 is TGTGCCAGCAGCAAGGGCGGGACAGGGGGCCTCAATCAGCCCCAGCATTTT.